This T cell receptor (beta chain) was observed in a study of OX40 agonist ivuxolimab in advanced cancers. Assay used: immunoSEQ multiplex PCR; TCRdb lists only in-frame clones, some missing. The table lists more than 65,000 clones, around four fifths of them singletons. V gave up 6 bases and J gave up 5 bases, with 11 bases separating them. Germline V CDR1 and CDR2: MDHEN, SYDVKM. The CDR3 is 12 residues long. Remarks on this clone: This CDR3 is also generated by other DNA sequences in the sample.

At baseline, cycle 4 day 1, and cycle 7 day 1, blood was sampled. The receptor comes from an adult with an advanced solid tumor such as melanoma, head and neck, liver or kidney cancer. V gene TRBV28 combines with J gene TRBJ2-7; a possible D gene is TRBD1 (6 bases). Sequencing used CD4+ or CD8+ T cells sorted from blood, obtained in a trial of the OX40 agonist ivuxolimab. The CDR3: CASRTTGNEQYF. CDR3 DNA sequence: TGTGCCAGCAGAACCACAGGGAACGAGCAGTACTTC.